This TCR beta chain was captured by sequencing in a study of monozygotic twins with inflammatory bowel disease. The RNA usage for each TCR library was roughly 3.5 ug of total RNA. TCRdb reprocessed the 5' RACE reads; each CDR3 protein has one entry and no DNA is given. This repertoire includes 45,000 or so distinct CDR3 sequences. Study results and caveats: Twins classed as concordant or discordant showed no difference in repertoire similarity, possibly from limited power. Among T cells, the various subtypes were not distinguishable. TCRbeta inverse Simpson diversity was decreased in IBD patients versus healthy co-twins.

The CDR3 totals 13 residues. In regard to this clonotype: Its antigen remains unknown.

The chain has TRBV12-3 or TRBV12-4 and TRBJ2-7; TCRdb names TRBD2, which stays unverified in the absence of DNA. The sequencing sample was made of blood. The clonotype originates from a human donor with ulcerative colitis or Crohn's disease, or a healthy co-twin of an affected twin (not recorded which). The CDR3 sequence is CASRAGRGDEQYF.